The 18 T cell receptor beta chains presented below share a single source sample, sequenced in a study of glioma-infiltrating T cells. Using RNA template, CDR3s of TCR alpha and beta were amplified with iRepertoire arm-PCR. TCRdb re-called the multiplex PCR reads with MiXCR, one entry per CDR3 protein. The sample consists of around 350,000 distinct CDR3 sequences, roughly two fifths of them appearing once. Sequences were obtained from glioma tissue, nonneoplastic brain tissue, or PBMCs (not recorded which). These receptors all stem from a human donor with low-grade glioma or glioblastoma, undergoing nonglioma brain surgery, or in good health (not recorded which).

Only a few counts were recorded for this clonotype. The chain carries TRBV19 and TRBJ1-1; TRBD1 matches 10 bases. Germline CDR1 and CDR2: LNHDA and SQIVND (reference sequence). This CDR3 has 15 residues. V gave up 8 bases and J gave up 1 base; unmatched junction bases: 7. The CDR3 nucleotides are TGTGCCAGTGGGACCCGGACAGGGGGGAACACTGAAGCTTTCTTT. Its translation is CASGTRTGGNTEAFF.

This clonotype was counted at least ten times. This chain connects TRBV28 to TRBJ1-1; D call uncertain. The V end lost 6 bases, the J end lost 10 bases, and 12 bases lay between the germline ends. This CDR3 is built from 11 residues. Germline V gives CDR1 MDHEN, CDR2 SYDVKM. In DNA form, the CDR3 reads TGTGCCAGCAGCCTGACAAGTCCAGCTTTCTTT. Translating gives CASSLTSPAFF.

CDR3 loop: CASSGWGGAYEQYF. CDR3 in DNA: TGTGCCAGCAGTGGATGGGGCGGGGCCTACGAGCAGTACTTC. The rearrangement links TRBV27 to TRBJ2-7, with D possibly being TRBD2 (6 bases). The CDR3 totals 14 residues. Trimming removed 5 bases from V and 2 bases from J, with 13 bases in between. In germline, CDR1 is MNHEY, CDR2 SMNVEV (reference sequence).

This chain joins TRBV5-1 and TRBJ2-7, with 10 positions matching TRBD2. The V segment lost 2 bases and the J segment 6 bases; nucleotides outside the gene matches: 5. Per germline, CDR1 SGHRS and CDR2 YFSETQ. The CDR3 contains 14 residues. CDR3 sequence (DNA): TGCGCCAGCAGCTTTTCTAGCGGGAGTATCGAGCAGTACTTC. Translation: CASSFSSGSIEQYF.

This chain connects TRBV10-3 to TRBJ1-3, with D maybe TRBD1 (5 bases). This CDR3 spans 17 amino acids. CDR1 is ENHRY and CDR2 is SYGVKD in the germline V gene. Trimming took off 0 bases at V and 1 base at J, with 13 bases between the two ends. Here the CDR3 reads CAISESQGADSGNTIYF. The CDR3 nucleotides are TGTGCCATCAGTGAGTCGCAAGGGGCCGATTCTGGAAACACCATATATTTT.

This chain's CDR3 is CASSPSDQPTYEQYF. DNA of the CDR3: TGCGCCAGCAGCCCTAGCGACCAACCCACCTACGAGCAGTACTTC. The chain joins TRBV4-1 to TRBJ2-7, with D possibly matching TRBD2 (6 bases). With 4 bases removed from V and 2 bases from J, the gap between germline ends came to 15 bases. CDR3 size: 15 residues. Germline assignment: CDR1 MGHRA and CDR2 YSYEKL.

This clonotype was detected ten times or more. The CDR3 protein is CASSFDRAPLYGYTF. For the CDR3, the DNA is TGTGCCAGCAGTTTCGACAGGGCCCCTTTATATGGCTACACCTTC. The V and J genes are TRBV6-1 and TRBJ1-2; 7 bases align to TRBD1. The CDR3 spans 15 residues. CDR1 is MNHNS and CDR2 is SASEGT in the germline V gene. With V trimmed by 5 bases and J by 5 bases, 11 bases remained unmatched.

The V call is TRBV7-9, the J call TRBJ1-2; D is ambiguous. The CDR3 length is 11 residues. Trimming took off 4 bases at V and 6 bases at J, with 6 bases between the two ends. Per the germline V gene, CDR1 is SEHNR and CDR2 is FQNEAQ (reference sequence). CDR3 region: CASSSSNGYTF. For the CDR3, the DNA is TGTGCCAGCAGCTCCAGTAATGGCTACACCTTC.

This clonotype was seen only a few times. The genes are TRBV3-1 and TRBJ2-1; D could derive from TRBD1 or TRBD2 (5 bases each). The CDR3 has 15 residues. Germline CDR1 is LGHDT and CDR2 is YNNKEL (reference sequence). V lost 3 bases and J 0 bases, leaving 9 bases between the germline ends. The CDR3, as DNA: TGTGCCAGCAGCCAGGGGACCCACTCCTACAATGAGCAGTTCTTC. Protein product: CASSQGTHSYNEQFF.

The V call is TRBV4-2, the J call TRBJ2-3; possibly TRBD1 for D (5 bases). This CDR3 has 16 amino acids. V shed 0 bases and J shed 0 bases, with 10 bases lying between them. Germline V gene data show CDR1 as LGHNA and CDR2 as YNFKEQ. The CDR3 DNA reads as TGTGCCAGCAGCCAAGATCAGGGTTTTAGCACAGATACGCAGTATTTT. Translated, it gives CASSQDQGFSTDTQYF.

This clonotype appeared a few times. The chain carries TRBV28 and TRBJ2-2, with D possibly TRBD2 on 6 matching bases. Looked up from germline, CDR1 is MDHEN and CDR2 is SYDVKM. Trimming removed 8 bases from V and 1 base from J, with 14 bases in between. This CDR3 region has 15 residues. This chain's CDR3 is CASRGLLGNTGELFF. The CDR3 coding sequence is TGTGCCAGCCGGGGACTTCTAGGGAACACCGGGGAGCTGTTTTTT.

On this clonotype: An end of the junction does not agree with germline; a read error may underlie this. The V call is TRBV7-6, the J call TRBJ1-2; no definite D call. CDR3 size: 12 residues. Germline CDR1 SGHVS, CDR2 FNYEAQ. The CDR3 sequence is CASSSAMGPEHF. Written as DNA, the CDR3 is TGTGCCAGCAGCTCAGCGATGGGTCCTGAACACTTC.

Note on this clonotype: At one end the junction does not follow the germline gene, possibly because of a read error. The rearrangement links TRBV28 to TRBJ2-3; no firm D call. The CDR3 has 14 residues. From germline, CDR1 is MDHEN and CDR2 SYDVKM. The CDR3 coding sequence is TGTGCCAGGAGTTTCTCGACGGGCACAGATACGCAGTATTTT. As protein: CARSFSTGTDTQYF.

As regards this clonotype: This may stem from a read error, because a much larger clone lies one nucleotide away. The conserved phenylalanine or tryptophan normally closing the CDR3 is absent here, so this likely arose from a read error. The CDR3 loop reads CASSQGGLQETQYL. The CDR3 DNA reads TGCGCCAGCAGCCAAGGGGGGCTACAAGAGACCCAGTACCTC. The chain combines TRBV7-2 with TRBJ2-5; D may correspond to TRBD1 or TRBD2 (6 bases each). CDR3 length: 14 residues. Germline CDR1 reads SGHTA; CDR2 reads FQGNSA.

This clonotype was seen ten or more times. The gene calls are TRBV27 and TRBJ1-6, with D possibly matching TRBD1 (5 bases). The V end lost 2 bases, the J end lost 13 bases, and 18 bases lay between the germline ends. The CDR3 sequence is 15 residues long. The germline V gene encodes CDR1 MNHEY and CDR2 SMNVEV (reference sequence). The CDR3 region is CASSLVDSPGSPLHF. DNA for the CDR3: TGTGCCAGCAGTTTAGTAGACAGTCCGGGTTCTCCCCTCCACTTT.

The CDR3 sequence is CASSLSGPEKLFF. The DNA of the CDR3 is TGTGCCAGCAGTTTATCGGGTCCTGAAAAACTGTTTTTT. The V and J genes are TRBV12-3 or TRBV12-4 and TRBJ1-4; D unclear. The length of the CDR3 is 13 residues. The ends were cut back, 2 bases at V and 7 bases at J, with 8 bases in the middle.

Details on this clonotype: A junction end diverges from the germline sequence, so it may reflect a read error. V is TRBV4-1 and J is TRBJ1-6; D is ambiguous. The CDR3 runs 18 residues. Germline V lookup: CDR1 MGHRA, CDR2 YSYEKL. In nucleotides, the CDR3 is TGCGCCAGCGGCCAAGATCTCGTCAAGACTATCTATAATTCACCCCTCCACTTT. It yields the protein CASGQDLVKTIYNSPLHF.

This clonotype was picked up a small number of times. The chain is built from TRBV15 and TRBJ2-7; D call uncertain. Trimming shortened V by 1 base and J by 7 bases, and 11 bases separated the two germline ends. The CDR3 totals 13 residues. CDR1 is LNHNV and CDR2 is YYDKDF in the germline V gene (reference sequence). CDR3 in amino acids: CATSRVRTTEQYF. In nucleotides, the CDR3 is TGTGCCACCAGCAGAGTTAGGACGACGGAGCAGTACTTC.